The rows below give T cell receptor beta chains drawn from one sample of a study of somatic mutations in cytotoxic T cells in rheumatoid arthritis. Assay: immunoSEQ multiplex PCR; the TCRdb copy retains only in-frame clones and omits some. The table shows approximately 15,000 clones, with more than 60% occurring only once. The sequenced material came from CD8+ T cells sorted from blood. These receptors were obtained from an adult with rheumatoid arthritis. Each CDR3 is given with its conserved first and last residue. The D gene is left open where the match is weak. Clone size is not always given. Where it is, it says once, few, many or a class for expanded clones.

J gene | clone size | V gene | D gene | CDR3 protein | CDR3 DNA
TRBJ2-2 | . | TRBV4-1 | TRBD2 | CASSPRGGVAITGELFF | TGCGCCAGCAGCCCGCGGGGAGGGGTAGCCATTACCGGGGAGCTGTTTTTT
TRBJ1-1 | . | TRBV5-1 | . | CASAGEGVMNTEAFF | TGCGCCAGCGCCGGGGAGGGGGTCATGAACACTGAAGCTTTCTTT
TRBJ1-1 | . | TRBV19 | . | CASSIGLTEAFF | TGTGCCAGTAGTATAGGTTTAACTGAAGCTTTCTTT
TRBJ2-5 | . | TRBV7-9 | . | CASSLGRGGQGTQYF | TGTGCCAGCAGCTTGGGTCGAGGAGGGCAAGGGACCCAGTACTTC
TRBJ1-1 | . | TRBV2 | . | CASSEDGGTEAFF | TGTGCCAGCAGTGAGGACGGGGGAACTGAAGCTTTCTTT
TRBJ2-3 | . | TRBV5-1 | TRBD1 | CASTRQGRWDTQYF | TGCGCCAGCACCAGACAGGGTCGATGGGATACGCAGTATTTT
TRBJ2-7 | . | TRBV4-1 | . | CASSPSVINYEQYF | TGCGCCAGCAGCCCCTCGGTGATTAATTACGAGCAGTACTTC
TRBJ2-5 | . | TRBV7-9 | . | CASSLSGGVLETQYF | TGTGCCAGCAGCCTCTCAGGGGGGGTCTTGGAGACCCAGTACTTC
TRBJ1-1 | . | TRBV7-9 | TRBD1 | CASSQTTGANTEAFF | TGTGCCAGCAGCCAAACGACAGGGGCGAACACTGAAGCTTTCTTT
TRBJ2-3 | . | TRBV9 | . | CASSVEQPTDTQYF | TGTGCCAGCAGCGTCGAACAGCCCACAGATACGCAGTATTTT
TRBJ1-2 | . | TRBV4-1 | . | CASSQDLGLRDGYTF | TGCGCCAGCAGCCAAGATCTCGGCCTCCGGGATGGCTACACCTTC
TRBJ2-3 | . | TRBV6-1 | . | CASSDQIQDTQYF | TGTGCCAGCAGTGACCAGATTCAAGATACGCAGTATTTT
TRBJ2-2 | . | TRBV18 | . | CASSPGLGGALNTGELFF | TGTGCCAGCTCACCAGGTCTGGGGGGCGCATTGAACACCGGGGAGCTGTTTTTT
TRBJ2-1 | . | TRBV7-6 | . | CASSFRGPYNEQFF | TGTGCCAGCAGCTTTCGGGGTCCCTACAATGAGCAGTTCTTC
TRBJ2-2 | . | TRBV19 | . | CASSTLWAADTGELFF | TGTGCCAGTAGTACCCTCTGGGCTGCGGACACCGGGGAGCTGTTTTTT
TRBJ1-2 | . | TRBV7-3 | . | CASSPGVALHYTF | TGTGCCAGCAGCCCCGGGGTCGCCTTACACTACACCTTC
TRBJ1-1 | few | TRBV7-9 | . | CASSLLESEAFF | TGTGCCAGCAGCTTACTAGAGTCTGAAGCTTTCTTT
TRBJ2-3 | . | TRBV30 | . | CAWRRFEGPFTDTQYF | TGTGCCTGGCGAAGGTTTGAGGGACCCTTCACAGATACGCAGTATTTT
TRBJ1-1 | . | TRBV7-9 | . | CASRATGGNTEAFF | TGTGCCAGCAGAGCGACGGGAGGGAACACTGAAGCTTTCTTT
TRBJ1-1 | . | TRBV6-5 | . | CASSYSNRVGTEAFF | TGTGCCAGCAGTTACTCGAATAGGGTGGGCACTGAAGCTTTCTTT
TRBJ2-5 | . | TRBV2 | . | CAIEDSQETQYF | TGTGCTATCGAGGATTCCCAAGAGACCCAGTACTTC
TRBJ2-7 | few | TRBV5-1 | . | CASSLGDAYEQYF | TGCGCCAGCAGCTTAGGGGACGCCTACGAGCAGTACTTC
TRBJ1-5 | . | TRBV2 | TRBD1 | CASRKQGLDQPQHF | TGTGCCAGCAGGAAACAGGGGCTGGATCAGCCCCAGCATTTT
TRBJ1-2 | . | TRBV5-8 | TRBD1 | CASSDAGTGELDGYTF | TGTGCCAGCAGCGATGCCGGGACAGGGGAATTGGATGGCTACACCTTC
TRBJ1-1 | . | TRBV30 | . | CAGSSPRPEAFF | TGTGCCGGGAGTTCACCTAGACCTGAAGCTTTCTTT
TRBJ1-1 | . | TRBV15 | . | CATSRRDANTEAFF | TGTGCCACCAGCAGAAGGGACGCTAACACTGAAGCTTTCTTT
TRBJ2-3 | . | TRBV13 | TRBD2 | CASAARGGVTDTQYF | TGTGCCAGCGCTGCGCGGGGGGGCGTAACAGATACGCAGTATTTT
TRBJ2-7 | . | TRBV7-9 | . | CASAPPYSSYEQYF | TGTGCCAGCGCGCCCCCGTACAGCTCCTACGAGCAGTACTTC
TRBJ2-7 | . | TRBV7-9 | TRBD1 | CATSQGTYEQYF | TGTGCCACCTCACAGGGGACCTACGAGCAGTACTTC
TRBJ2-1 | . | TRBV5-1 | . | CASSLAGPGENEQFF | TGCGCCAGCAGCTTGGCCGGACCGGGGGAGAATGAGCAGTTCTTC
TRBJ2-3 | . | TRBV7-7 | TRBD1 | CASSPGDRGTDTQYF | TGTGCCAGCAGCCCTGGCGACAGGGGCACAGATACGCAGTATTTT
TRBJ2-6 | . | TRBV13 | . | CASSLEARPGGANVLTF | TGTGCCAGCAGCTTAGAGGCGAGGCCGGGCGGGGCCAACGTCCTGACTTTC
TRBJ2-1 | . | TRBV6-4 | TRBD1 | CARSHRTGVGNEQFF | TGTGCCAGATCCCATCGGACAGGGGTTGGCAATGAGCAGTTCTTC
TRBJ2-7 | few | TRBV6-1 | . | CASIGGSSYEQYF | TGTGCCAGCATTGGGGGTAGCTCCTACGAGCAGTACTTC
TRBJ1-1 | . | TRBV4-2 | . | CASSRPFAGKPNTEAFF | TGTGCCAGCAGCCGCCCCTTCGCGGGAAAACCGAACACTGAAGCTTTCTTT
TRBJ2-7 | . | TRBV12-5 | TRBD2 | CASGSLGSGGRFADEQYF | TGTGCTAGTGGTTCGCTAGGGTCGGGGGGTCGATTTGCGGACGAGCAGTACTTC
TRBJ2-3 | . | TRBV11-1 | . | CASSPRLGGTDTQYF | TGTGCCAGCAGCCCCAGACTAGGGGGGACAGATACGCAGTATTTT
TRBJ1-1 | once | TRBV5-4 | . | CASSLFGQGHLMSTEAFF | TGTGCCAGCAGCTTGTTTGGGCAGGGTCATTTAATGAGTACTGAAGCTTTCTTT
TRBJ2-5 | . | TRBV13 | . | CASSLAQQETQYF | TGTGCCAGCAGCTTAGCACAGCAAGAGACCCAGTACTTC
TRBJ2-5 | . | TRBV5-1 | . | CASSPGGSPQETQYF | TGCGCCAGCAGCCCCGGAGGGAGCCCCCAAGAGACCCAGTACTTC
TRBJ1-1 | few | TRBV23-1 | . | CASSQSPTEAFF | TGCGCCAGCAGTCAATCACCTACTGAAGCTTTCTTT
TRBJ1-2 | . | TRBV27 | . | CASMGGRSYGYTF | TGTGCCAGCATGGGAGGACGGAGCTATGGCTACACCTTC
TRBJ2-2 | . | TRBV11-2 | . | CASDITGELFF | TGTGCCAGCGATATCACCGGGGAGCTGTTTTTT
TRBJ1-3 | . | TRBV10-3 | . | CAIRGGSSGNTIYF | TGTGCCATCAGAGGGGGTTCGTCTGGAAACACCATATATTTT
TRBJ2-7 | . | TRBV5-6 | . | CASSLGRPYEQYF | TGTGCCAGCAGCTTGGGAAGGCCATACGAGCAGTACTTC
TRBJ2-3 | . | TRBV29-1 | TRBD2 | CSVEDRTRRGGDTDTQYF | TGCAGCGTTGAAGATAGGACTCGGCGGGGGGGAGACACAGATACGCAGTATTTT
TRBJ1-2 | . | TRBV5-4 | TRBD1 | CASSPGQARHNYGYTF | TGTGCCAGCAGTCCCGGACAGGCCCGACATAACTATGGCTACACCTTC
TRBJ2-3 | . | TRBV19 | . | CASSPRRGSTDTQYF | TGTGCCAGTAGCCCCCGTAGGGGTAGCACAGATACGCAGTATTTT
TRBJ2-3 | . | TRBV10-1 | TRBD2 | CASFGGGFACTDTQYF | TGCGCCAGCTTCGGCGGGGGGTTCGCCTGCACAGATACGCAGTATTTT
TRBJ2-3 | . | TRBV7-9 | TRBD1 | CASSQDRGTDTQYF | TGTGCCAGCAGCCAAGACAGGGGAACAGATACGCAGTATTTT
TRBJ2-3 | . | TRBV7-9 | . | CASSFQSRSTDTQYF | TGTGCCAGCAGCTTCCAAAGTAGGAGCACAGATACGCAGTATTTT
TRBJ2-4 | . | TRBV12-5 | . | CASGLVLGGGKNIQYF | TGTGCTAGTGGTTTGGTACTAGGGGGTGGTAAAAACATTCAGTACTTC
TRBJ2-3 | . | TRBV10-1 | TRBD1 | CASSEGQGTDTQYF | TGCGCCAGCAGTGAGGGACAGGGCACAGATACGCAGTATTTT